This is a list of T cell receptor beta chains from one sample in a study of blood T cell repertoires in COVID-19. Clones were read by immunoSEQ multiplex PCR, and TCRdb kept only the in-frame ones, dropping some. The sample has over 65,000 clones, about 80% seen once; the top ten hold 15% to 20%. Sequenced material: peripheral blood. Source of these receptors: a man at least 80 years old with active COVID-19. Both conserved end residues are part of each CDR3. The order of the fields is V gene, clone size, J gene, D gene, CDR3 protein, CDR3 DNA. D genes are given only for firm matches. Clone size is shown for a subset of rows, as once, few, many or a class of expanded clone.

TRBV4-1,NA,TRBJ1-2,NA,CASSQDPSRAQGYTF,TGCGCCAGCAGCCAAGATCCCTCCAGGGCCCAAGGCTACACCTTC
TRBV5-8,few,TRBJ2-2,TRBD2,CASSLGLAGVAGELFF,TGTGCCAGCAGCTTGGGACTAGCGGGAGTCGCCGGGGAGCTGTTTTTT
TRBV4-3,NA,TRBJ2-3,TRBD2,CASSQELAGVDTQYF,TGCGCCAGCAGCCAAGAACTAGCGGGAGTAGATACGCAGTATTTT
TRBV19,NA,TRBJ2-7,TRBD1,CASSTTGQVRNEQYF,TGTGCCAGTAGTACGACGGGACAGGTTCGGAACGAGCAGTACTTC
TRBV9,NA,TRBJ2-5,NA,CASSPRGSVAGETQYF,TGTGCCAGCAGCCCCCGAGGTTCGGTAGCCGGGGAGACCCAGTACTTC
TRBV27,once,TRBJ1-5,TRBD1,CASSLRTGVRNQPQHF,TGTGCCAGCAGTTTACGGACAGGGGTCCGCAATCAGCCCCAGCATTTT
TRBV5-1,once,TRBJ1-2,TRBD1,CASSLGDRGLDGYTF,TGCGCCAGCAGCTTGGGGGACAGGGGTTTGGATGGCTACACCTTC
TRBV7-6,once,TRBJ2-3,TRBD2,CASSVRSGDGTDTQYF,TGTGCCAGCAGCGTAAGAAGCGGGGACGGCACAGATACGCAGTATTTT
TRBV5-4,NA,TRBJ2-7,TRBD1,CASSLWQGAYEQYF,TGTGCCAGCAGCTTGTGGCAGGGGGCCTACGAGCAGTACTTC
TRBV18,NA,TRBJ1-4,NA,CASSVRRATNEKLFF,TGTGCCAGCTCAGTCCGGAGGGCAACTAATGAAAAACTGTTTTTT
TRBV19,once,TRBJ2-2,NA,CASRLSGNTGELFF,TGTGCCAGTAGGCTTAGCGGAAACACCGGGGAGCTGTTTTTT
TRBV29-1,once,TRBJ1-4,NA,CSVEGLATNEKLFF,TGCAGCGTTGAGGGGCTTGCAACTAATGAAAAACTGTTTTTT
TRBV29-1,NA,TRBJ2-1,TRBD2,CSVFSGRVHEQFF,TGCAGCGTTTTCAGCGGGAGGGTCCATGAGCAGTTCTTC
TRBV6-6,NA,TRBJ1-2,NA,CASSYGQGNYGYTF,TGTGCCAGCAGTTACGGTCAGGGGAACTATGGCTACACCTTC
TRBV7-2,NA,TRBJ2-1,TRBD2,CASSPPDSGGSYNEQFF,TGTGCCAGCAGCCCCCCAGATAGCGGGGGAAGCTACAATGAGCAGTTCTTC
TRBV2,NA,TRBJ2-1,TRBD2,CASKTSGSYNEQFF,TGTGCCAGCAAGACTAGCGGGTCCTACAATGAGCAGTTCTTC
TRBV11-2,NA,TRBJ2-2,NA,CASREGVQNTGELFF,TGTGCCAGCAGAGAAGGGGTGCAAAACACCGGGGAGCTGTTTTTT
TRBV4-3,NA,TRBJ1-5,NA,CASSQDLGQINQPQHF,TGCGCCAGCAGCCAAGATTTGGGACAAATAAATCAGCCCCAGCATTTT
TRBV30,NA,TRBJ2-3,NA,CAWSVSRVPSTDTQYF,TGTGCCTGGAGTGTTAGCCGGGTACCTAGCACAGATACGCAGTATTTT
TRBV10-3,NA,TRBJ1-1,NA,CAIRQAEMNTEAFF,TGTGCCATCAGGCAGGCAGAGATGAACACTGAAGCTTTCTTT
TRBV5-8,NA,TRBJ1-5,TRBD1,CASSLSGTGLRPQHF,TGTGCCAGCAGCTTGTCCGGGACAGGGTTAAGGCCCCAGCATTTT
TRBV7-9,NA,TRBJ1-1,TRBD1,CASSIRTGGSTTEAFF,TGTGCCAGCAGCATTCGGACAGGGGGAAGCACGACTGAAGCTTTCTTT
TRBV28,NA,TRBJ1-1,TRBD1,CASSTPGQVNTEAFF,TGTGCCAGCAGTACTCCCGGACAGGTCAACACTGAAGCTTTCTTT
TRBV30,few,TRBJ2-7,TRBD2,CAWSVGGSSYEQYF,TGTGCCTGGAGTGTGGGCGGGAGCTCCTACGAGCAGTACTTC
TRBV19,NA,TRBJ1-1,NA,CASSVYRDTEAFF,TGTGCCAGTAGTGTTTACCGGGACACTGAAGCTTTCTTT
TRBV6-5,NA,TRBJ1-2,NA,CASSLGASRGYTF,TGTGCCAGCAGTTTGGGGGCTAGTCGGGGCTACACCTTC
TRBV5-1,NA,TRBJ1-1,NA,CASSLEESGPGTEAFF,TGCGCCAGCAGCTTGGAAGAGTCAGGGCCTGGCACTGAAGCTTTCTTT
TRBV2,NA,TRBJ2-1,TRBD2,CASSELGRTSGGNEQFF,TGTGCCAGCAGTGAACTGGGGCGGACTAGCGGGGGGAATGAGCAGTTCTTC
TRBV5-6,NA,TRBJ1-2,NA,CASSDGGYNYGYTF,TGTGCCAGCAGCGACGGCGGATATAACTATGGCTACACCTTC
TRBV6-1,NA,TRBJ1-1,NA,CASSEVGSRGAFF,TGTGCCAGCAGTGAAGTCGGGTCCAGGGGAGCTTTCTTT
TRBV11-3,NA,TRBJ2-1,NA,CASSPGPSSYNEQFF,TGTGCCAGCAGCCCAGGGCCGAGCTCCTACAATGAGCAGTTCTTC
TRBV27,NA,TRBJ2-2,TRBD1,CASRTGDTGELFF,TGTGCCAGCAGGACAGGGGACACCGGGGAGCTGTTTTTT
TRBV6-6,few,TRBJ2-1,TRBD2,CASSSAGNPLEEQFF,TGTGCCAGCAGTTCAGCGGGAAATCCTTTAGAGGAGCAGTTCTTC
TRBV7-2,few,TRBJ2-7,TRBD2,CASSGSGGFEQYF,TGTGCCAGCAGCGGCAGCGGGGGGTTCGAGCAGTACTTC
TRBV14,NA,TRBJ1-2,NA,CASSQSILYGYTF,TGTGCCAGCAGCCAAAGCATCCTCTATGGCTACACCTTC
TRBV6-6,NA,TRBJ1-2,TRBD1,CASSSWTGGDYGYTF,TGTGCCAGCAGTTCGTGGACAGGGGGTGACTATGGCTACACCTTC
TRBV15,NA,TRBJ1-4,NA,CATSTRQVGEKLFF,TGTGCCACCAGCACCCGACAGGTCGGCGAAAAACTGTTTTTT
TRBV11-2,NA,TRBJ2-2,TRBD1,CASSPRGQGNTGELFF,TGTGCCAGCAGCCCCCGAGGACAGGGTAACACCGGGGAGCTGTTTTTT
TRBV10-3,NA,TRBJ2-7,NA,CAIRGTGYEQYF,TGTGCCATCCGGGGGACGGGATACGAGCAGTACTTC
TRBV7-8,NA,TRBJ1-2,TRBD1,CASSHRTGGGYTF,TGTGCCAGCAGCCATCGGACAGGGGGCGGCTACACCTTC
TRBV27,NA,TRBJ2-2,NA,CASSSIGGQNTGELFF,TGTGCCAGCAGTTCAATCGGCGGCCAGAACACCGGGGAGCTGTTTTTT
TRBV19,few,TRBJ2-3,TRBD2,CASSMRLAGGSDTQYF,TGTGCCAGTAGTATGAGACTAGCGGGAGGATCAGATACGCAGTATTTT
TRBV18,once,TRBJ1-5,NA,CASSPDGIEGQPQHF,TGTGCCAGCTCACCGGACGGCATTGAGGGACAGCCCCAGCATTTT
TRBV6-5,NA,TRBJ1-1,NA,CASTRNTEAFF,TGTGCCAGCACCCGGAACACTGAAGCTTTCTTT
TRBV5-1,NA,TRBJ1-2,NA,CASSLLGARDGYTF,TGCGCCAGCAGCTTGTTGGGGGCGCGGGATGGCTACACCTTC
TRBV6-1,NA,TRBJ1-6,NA,CASSETGPDGSPLHF,TGTGCCAGCAGTGAAACCGGCCCCGACGGGTCACCCCTCCACTTT